The 9 T cell receptor beta chains below were found in one sample sequenced in a study of siplizumab effects on memory and regulatory T cells. Produced via immunoSEQ multiplex PCR; TCRdb's table is partial and in-frame only. The data contain roughly 100,000 clones, about nine tenths of them seen just once; the ten biggest clones take up approximately 12%. The sequenced sample was non-Treg CD4+ T cells sorted from blood. Receptors originate from a human donor in good health.

The V gene is TRBV15, the J gene TRBJ2-5; tentatively, D is TRBD2 (6 bases). Germline V CDR1 and CDR2: LNHNV, YYDKDF (reference sequence). The CDR3 runs to 15 residues. The ends were cut back, 0 bases at V and 2 bases at J, with 10 bases in the middle. The CDR3 DNA sequence: TGTGCCACCAGCAGAGACGGCCGGGAGCAAGAGACCCAGTACTTC. Translation gives CATSRDGREQETQYF.

J is TRBJ2-5 and V is TRBV6-6, with 8 bases that match TRBD2. Germline-derived CDR1 and CDR2 are MNHNY and SVGAGI (reference sequence). This CDR3 comprises 15 residues. J was trimmed by 5 bases and V by 4 bases; bases with no gene match: 9. CDR3 nucleotides: TGTGCCAGCAGTTTACCGGGAGGGGCGGGGGAGACCCAGTACTTC. Protein: CASSLPGGAGETQYF.

The chain combines TRBV2 with TRBJ2-1; D possibly uses TRBD1 or TRBD2 (8 bases each). V was clipped by 5 bases and J by 0 bases, with 20 bases between them. The V gene's germline CDR1 is SNHLY and CDR2 FYNNEI. The CDR3 spans 18 residues. CDR3: CASSLDRGAGVSYNEQFF. The DNA for the CDR3 is TGTGCCAGCAGTCTAGACAGGGGAGCGGGAGTCTCCTACAATGAGCAGTTCTTC. The complete variable domain, with remaining parts taken from reference TRBV2 and TRBJ2-1, reads EPEVTQTPSHQVTQMGQEVILRCVPISNHLYFYWYRQILGQKVEFLVSFYNNEISEKSEIFDDQFSVERPDGSNFTLKIRSTKLEDSAMYFCASSLDRGAGVSYNEQFFGPGTRLTVL.

V gene TRBV7-9 combines with J gene TRBJ2-3; D is ambiguous. V lost 2 bases to trimming and J lost 3 bases, with 15 bases between them. CDR1 and CDR2 from the germline V gene are SEHNR and FQNEAQ (reference sequence). There are 16 residues in the CDR3. CDR3 nucleotides: TGTGCCAGCAGCTTATCGTTGGGGTGGATGACAGATACGCAGTATTTT. As protein: CASSLSLGWMTDTQYF.

The rearrangement joins TRBV14 to TRBJ2-3; D might be TRBD1 (6 bases). The CDR3 sequence is 15 residues long. The V gene's germline CDR1 is SGHDN and CDR2 FVKESK. The V gene lost 5 bases and the J gene lost 2 bases, with 14 bases spanning the gap. The CDR3 reads CASSSYSGVTDTQYF. CDR3 DNA: TGTGCCAGCAGCTCCTACTCAGGGGTCACAGATACGCAGTATTTT.

The rearrangement joins TRBV7-9 to TRBJ1-2; D perhaps matches TRBD1 (6 bases). There are 15 residues in the CDR3. Germline V gene sequence: CDR1 SEHNR, CDR2 FQNEAQ (reference sequence). The germline V and J ends were trimmed by 6 bases and 6 bases, with 20 bases remaining between them. CDR3 sequence reads: CASSNQGSGENGYTF. The DNA for the CDR3 is TGTGCCAGCAGTAACCAGGGGTCGGGGGAAAATGGCTACACCTTC.

V gene TRBV2 combines with J gene TRBJ1-3; D gene unclear. V was pared by 5 bases and J by 0 bases, with 8 bases between. Per germline, CDR1 SNHLY and CDR2 FYNNEI. CDR3 size: 14 residues. CDR3 DNA sequence: TGTGCCAGCAGTTTGGTAGCCTCTGGAAACACCATATATTTT. It encodes CASSLVASGNTIYF.

V is TRBV19 and J is TRBJ1-4, with D possibly TRBD1 on 5 matching bases. Per germline, CDR1 LNHDA and CDR2 SQIVND (reference sequence). The V and J ends lost 5 bases and 3 bases respectively, with 13 bases between them. The CDR3 loop spans 15 amino acids. Written as DNA, the CDR3 is TGTGCCAGTAGTCCACGACAGACCTCTAATGAAAAACTGTTTTTT. Translated, it gives CASSPRQTSNEKLFF. Full variable domain (rest looked up from reference TRBV19 and TRBJ1-4): DGGITQSPKYLFRKEGQNVTLSCEQNLNHDAMYWYRQDPGQGLRLIYYSQIVNDFQKGDIAEGYSVSREKKESFPLTVTSAQKNPTAFYLCASSPRQTSNEKLFFGSGTQLSVL.

Here the CDR3 reads CASSLVGATGYSYEQYF. CDR3 sequence (DNA): TGTGCCAGCAGCTTAGTGGGTGCGACAGGGTATTCCTACGAGCAGTACTTC. The chain combines TRBV7-9 with TRBJ2-7, with 7 bases aligning to TRBD1. J gave up 1 base and V 1 base, and 10 bases lay outside the gene matches. The CDR3 extends over 17 amino acids. In germline, CDR1 is SEHNR, CDR2 FQNEAQ (reference sequence). Full variable domain (outside the CDR3, taken from reference TRBV7-9 and TRBJ2-7): DTGVSQNPRHKITKRGQNVTFRCDPISEHNRLYWYRQTLGQGPEFLTYFQNEAQLEKSRLLSDRFSAERPKGSFSTLEIQRTEQGDSAMYLCASSLVGATGYSYEQYFGPGTRLTVT.